The source of this TCR beta chain is a study of T cell responses to AZD1222 COVID-19 vaccine. Points from the study as a whole: Repertoires were collected only later (after the peak T cell response had occurred). The donor group comprised mostly white British people and more females; the analysis possibly underestimated clonal diversity.

The CDR3 sequence is 16 residues long. Germline assignment: CDR1 SEHNR and CDR2 FQNEAQ (reference sequence). V shed 1 base and J 4 bases; nucleotides not matched to a gene: 5. This clone was picked up a small number of times. Its antigen is unidentified. Only in-frame clones appear in the TCRdb table, and some are missing; sequencing was by immunoSEQ multiplex PCR. The sample includes about 120,000 clones, 80% to 90% of them seen just once. The chain couples TRBV7-9 to TRBJ2-1; 9 positions agree with TRBD1. The clonotype was recovered from an adult in good health. The material was peripheral blood, obtained on day 0 of AZD1222 vaccination. CDR3 sequence: CASSLEGGTGYNEQFF. The CDR3 DNA reads as TGTGCCAGCAGCTTAGAAGGTGGGACAGGGTACAATGAGCAGTTCTTC.